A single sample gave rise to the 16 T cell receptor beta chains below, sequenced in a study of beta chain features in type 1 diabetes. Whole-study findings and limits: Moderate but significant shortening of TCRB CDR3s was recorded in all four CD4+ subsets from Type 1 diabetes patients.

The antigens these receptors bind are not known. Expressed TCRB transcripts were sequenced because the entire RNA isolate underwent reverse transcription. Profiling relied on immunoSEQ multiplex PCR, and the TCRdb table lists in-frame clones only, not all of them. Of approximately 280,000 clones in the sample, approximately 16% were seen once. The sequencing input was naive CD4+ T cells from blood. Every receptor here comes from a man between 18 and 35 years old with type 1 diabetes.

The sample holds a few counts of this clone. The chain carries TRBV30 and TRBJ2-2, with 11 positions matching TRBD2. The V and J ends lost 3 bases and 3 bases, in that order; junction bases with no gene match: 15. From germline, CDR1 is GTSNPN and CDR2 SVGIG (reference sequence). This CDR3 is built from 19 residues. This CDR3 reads CAWRPLISGRGRHTGELFF. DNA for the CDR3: TGTGCCTGGAGACCACTTATTAGCGGGAGGGGCCGGCACACCGGGGAGCTGTTTTTT.

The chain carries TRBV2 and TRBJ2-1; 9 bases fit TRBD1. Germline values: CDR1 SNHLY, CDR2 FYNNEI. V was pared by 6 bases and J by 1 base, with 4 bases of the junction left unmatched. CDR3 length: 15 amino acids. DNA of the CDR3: TGTGCCAGCAGGGGGGACAGGGCTTCCTACAATGAGCAGTTCTTC. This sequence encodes CASRGDRASYNEQFF.

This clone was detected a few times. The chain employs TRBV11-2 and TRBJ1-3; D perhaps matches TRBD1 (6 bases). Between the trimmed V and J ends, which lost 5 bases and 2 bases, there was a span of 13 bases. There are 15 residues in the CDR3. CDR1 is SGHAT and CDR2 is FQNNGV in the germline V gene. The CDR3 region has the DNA TGTGCCAGCAGCAGCAGGGGAGCTGCTGGAAACACCATATATTTT. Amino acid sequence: CASSSRGAAGNTIYF.

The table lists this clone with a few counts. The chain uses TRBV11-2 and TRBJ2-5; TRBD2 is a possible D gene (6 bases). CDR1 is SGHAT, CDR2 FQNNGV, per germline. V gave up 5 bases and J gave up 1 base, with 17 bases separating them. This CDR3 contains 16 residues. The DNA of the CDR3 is TGTGCCAGCAGCCTTATAAGAGCGGGCCCCCAAGAGACCCAGTACTTC. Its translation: CASSLIRAGPQETQYF.

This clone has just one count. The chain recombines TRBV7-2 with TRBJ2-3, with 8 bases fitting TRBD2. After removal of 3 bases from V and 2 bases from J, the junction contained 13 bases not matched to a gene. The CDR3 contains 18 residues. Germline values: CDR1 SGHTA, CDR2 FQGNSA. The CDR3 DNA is TGTGCCAGCAGCTTCACGCGGACTGGCGGGGGGACCACAGATACGCAGTATTTT. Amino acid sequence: CASSFTRTGGGTTDTQYF. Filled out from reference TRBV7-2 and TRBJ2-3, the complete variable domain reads GAGVSQSPSNKVTEKGKDVELRCDPISGHTALYWYRQSLGQGLEFLIYFQGNSAPDKSGLPSDRFSAERTGGSVSTLTIQRTQQEDSAVYLCASSFTRTGGGTTDTQYFGPGTRLTVL.

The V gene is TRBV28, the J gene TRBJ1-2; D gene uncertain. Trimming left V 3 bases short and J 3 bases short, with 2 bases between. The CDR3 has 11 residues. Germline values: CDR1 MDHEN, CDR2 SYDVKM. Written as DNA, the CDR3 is TGTGCCAGCAGTTTCTACTATGGCTACACCTTC. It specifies CASSFYYGYTF.

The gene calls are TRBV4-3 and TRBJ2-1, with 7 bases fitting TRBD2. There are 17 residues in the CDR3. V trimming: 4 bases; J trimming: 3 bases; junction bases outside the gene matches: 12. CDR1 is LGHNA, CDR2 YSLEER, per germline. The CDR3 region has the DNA TGCGCCAGCAGCCCCCGTGGCGTGGGGGGGTTCTACAATGAGCAGTTCTTC. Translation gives CASSPRGVGGFYNEQFF.

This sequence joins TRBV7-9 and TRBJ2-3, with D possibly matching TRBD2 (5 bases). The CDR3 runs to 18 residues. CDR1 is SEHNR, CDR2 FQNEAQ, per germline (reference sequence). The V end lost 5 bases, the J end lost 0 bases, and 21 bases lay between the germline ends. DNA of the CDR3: TGTGCCAGCAGCGAACGATTGAGAGCGGACCCAAGCACAGATACGCAGTATTTT. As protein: CASSERLRADPSTDTQYF.

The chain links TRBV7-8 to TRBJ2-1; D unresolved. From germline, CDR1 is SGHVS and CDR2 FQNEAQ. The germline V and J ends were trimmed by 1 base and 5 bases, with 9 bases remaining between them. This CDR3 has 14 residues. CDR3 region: CASSLVAGNNEQFF. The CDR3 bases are TGTGCCAGCAGCTTAGTGGCAGGAAACAATGAGCAGTTCTTC.

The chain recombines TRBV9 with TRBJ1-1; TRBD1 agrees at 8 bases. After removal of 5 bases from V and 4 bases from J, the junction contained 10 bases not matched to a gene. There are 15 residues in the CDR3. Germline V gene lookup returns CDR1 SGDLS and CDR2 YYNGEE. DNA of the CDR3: TGTGCCAGCAGGGGAGGGACAGGAGATCCCACTGAAGCTTTCTTT. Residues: CASRGGTGDPTEAFF.

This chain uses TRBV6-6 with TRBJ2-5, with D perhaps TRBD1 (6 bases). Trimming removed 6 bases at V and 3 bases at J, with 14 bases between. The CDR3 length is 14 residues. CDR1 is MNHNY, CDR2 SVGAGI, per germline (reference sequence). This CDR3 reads CASSLGTPEETQYF. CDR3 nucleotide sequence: TGTGCCAGCAGCCTAGGGACACCCGAAGAGACCCAGTACTTC.

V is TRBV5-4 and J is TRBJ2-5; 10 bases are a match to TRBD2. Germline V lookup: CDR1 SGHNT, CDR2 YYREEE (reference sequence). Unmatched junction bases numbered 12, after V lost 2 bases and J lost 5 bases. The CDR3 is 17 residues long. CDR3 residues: CASSFRAGGSGRETQYF. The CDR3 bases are TGTGCCAGCAGCTTCCGAGCGGGAGGGAGCGGAAGGGAGACCCAGTACTTC.

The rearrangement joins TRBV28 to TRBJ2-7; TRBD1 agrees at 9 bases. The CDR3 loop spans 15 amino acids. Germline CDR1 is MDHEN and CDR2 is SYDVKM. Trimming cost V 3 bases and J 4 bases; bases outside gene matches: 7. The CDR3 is CASSLDRGILYEQYF. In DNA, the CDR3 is TGTGCCAGCAGTTTGGACAGGGGAATTTTATACGAGCAGTACTTC.

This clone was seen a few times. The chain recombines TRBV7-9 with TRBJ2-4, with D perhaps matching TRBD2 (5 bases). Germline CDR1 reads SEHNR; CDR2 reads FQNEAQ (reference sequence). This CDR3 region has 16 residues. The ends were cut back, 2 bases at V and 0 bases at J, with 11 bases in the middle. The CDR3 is CASSLFEGLAKNIQYF. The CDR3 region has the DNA TGTGCCAGCAGCTTATTCGAGGGTTTAGCCAAAAACATTCAGTACTTC.

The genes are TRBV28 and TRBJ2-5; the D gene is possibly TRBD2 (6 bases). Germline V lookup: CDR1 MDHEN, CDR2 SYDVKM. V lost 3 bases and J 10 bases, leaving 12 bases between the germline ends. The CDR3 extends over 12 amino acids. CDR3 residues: CASSLEGLDQYF. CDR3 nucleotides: TGTGCCAGCAGTTTGGAGGGCCTGGACCAGTACTTC.

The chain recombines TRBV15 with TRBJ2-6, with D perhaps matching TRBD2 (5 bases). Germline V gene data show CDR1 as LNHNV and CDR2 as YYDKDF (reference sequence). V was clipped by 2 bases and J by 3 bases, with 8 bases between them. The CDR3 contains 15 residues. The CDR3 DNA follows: TGTGCCACCAGCAGACCGGGGTTTGGGGCCAACGTCCTGACTTTC. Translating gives CATSRPGFGANVLTF.